This TCR beta chain was recovered during a study of blood T cell repertoires in COVID-19. Looking at the study overall: Sources were T cells, B-cell-depleted T cells, or PBMCs; the material itself was cDNA or gDNA.

With V trimmed by 7 bases and J by 8 bases, 11 bases remained unmatched. CDR1 and CDR2 from the germline V gene are SGDLS and YYNGEE. The CDR3 extends over 15 amino acids. For recovered donors of Cohort 3, there were two negative PCRs, clearance, or symptom resolution. Sequenced by immunoSEQ multiplex PCR; TCRdb stores in-frame clones only, minus some. The table includes over 300,000 clones, around 84% detected once. The sequenced sample consisted of PBMCs or T cells enriched from blood (not recorded which). The chain carries TRBV9 and TRBJ1-3; 11 bases agree with TRBD1. The TCR comes from a woman younger than 30 who had recovered from COVID-19. This chain's CDR3 is CASSGSGTGGDTIYF. In nucleotides, the CDR3 is TGTGCCAGCTCCGGCTCCGGGACAGGGGGGGACACCATATATTTT. Together with reference TRBV9 and TRBJ1-3, the CDR3 gives the full variable domain: DSGVTQTPKHLITATGQRVTLRCSPRSGDLSVYWYQQSLDQGLQFLIQYYNGEERAKGNILERFSAQQFPDLHSELNLSSLELGDSALYFCASSGSGTGGDTIYFGEGSWLTVV.